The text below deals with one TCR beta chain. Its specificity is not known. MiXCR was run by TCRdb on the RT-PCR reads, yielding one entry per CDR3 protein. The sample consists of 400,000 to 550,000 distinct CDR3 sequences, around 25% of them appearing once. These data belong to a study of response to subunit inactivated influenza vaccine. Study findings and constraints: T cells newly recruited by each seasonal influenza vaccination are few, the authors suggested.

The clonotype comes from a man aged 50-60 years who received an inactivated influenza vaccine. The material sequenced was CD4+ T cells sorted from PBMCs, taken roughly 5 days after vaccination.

The CDR3 here is CASSPLAGGEETQYF. In DNA form, the CDR3 reads TGTGCCAGCAGTCCCCTTGCGGGAGGCGAAGAGACCCAGTACTTC. The rearrangement joins TRBV12-3 or TRBV12-4 to TRBJ2-5, with 8 bases that match TRBD2. The CDR3 loop spans 15 amino acids. V was pared by 5 bases and J by 3 bases, with 8 bases of the junction left unmatched.